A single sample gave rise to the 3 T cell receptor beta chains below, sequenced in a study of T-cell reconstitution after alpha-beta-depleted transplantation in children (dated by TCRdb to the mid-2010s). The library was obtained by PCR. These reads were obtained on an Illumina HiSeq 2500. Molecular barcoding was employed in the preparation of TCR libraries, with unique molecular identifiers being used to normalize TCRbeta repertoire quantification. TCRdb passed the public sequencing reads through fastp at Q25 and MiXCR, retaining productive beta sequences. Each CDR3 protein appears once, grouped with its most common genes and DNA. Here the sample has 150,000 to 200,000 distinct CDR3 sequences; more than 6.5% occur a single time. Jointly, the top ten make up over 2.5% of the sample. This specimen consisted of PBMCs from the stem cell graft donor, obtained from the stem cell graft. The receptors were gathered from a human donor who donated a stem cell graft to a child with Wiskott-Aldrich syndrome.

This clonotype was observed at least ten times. The CDR3 spells CASSWDVTKELFF. The DNA of the CDR3 is TGCGCCAGCAGCTGGGACGTAACGAAGGAGCTGTTTTTT. V usage is TRBV5-1 and J usage is TRBJ2-2, with D perhaps matching TRBD1 or TRBD2 (5 bases each). The CDR3 sequence is 13 residues long. V dropped 3 bases and J dropped 10 bases, with 13 bases sitting between them. CDR1 is SGHRS, CDR2 YFSETQ, per germline. The full variable domain, with the rest looked up from reference TRBV5-1 and TRBJ2-2, is KAGVTQTPRYLIKTRGQQVTLSCSPISGHRSVSWYQQTPGQGLQFLFEYFSETQRNKGNFPGRFSGRQFSNSRSEMNVSTLELGDSALYLCASSWDVTKELFFGEGSRLTVL.

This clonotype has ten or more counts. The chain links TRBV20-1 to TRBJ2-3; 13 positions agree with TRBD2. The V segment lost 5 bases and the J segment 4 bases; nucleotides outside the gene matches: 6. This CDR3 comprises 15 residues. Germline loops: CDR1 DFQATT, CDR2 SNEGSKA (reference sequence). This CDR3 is CSAPRTSGSSDTQYF. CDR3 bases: TGCAGTGCTCCCAGGACTAGCGGGAGTTCAGATACGCAGTATTTT.

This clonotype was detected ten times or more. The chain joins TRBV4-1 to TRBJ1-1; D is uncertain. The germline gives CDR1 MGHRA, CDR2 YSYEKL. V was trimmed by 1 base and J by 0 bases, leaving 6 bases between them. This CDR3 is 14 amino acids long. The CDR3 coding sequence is TGCGCCAGCAGCCAAGTAGCCCTGAACACTGAAGCTTTCTTT. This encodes CASSQVALNTEAFF.